This T cell receptor (beta chain) derives from a study of regulatory T cells in long-lasting Graves disease. Overall study results and limits: Persistent disease exhibited a predilection for TRBV28, TRBJ1-2 and TRBJ2-5.

The CDR3 is 13 amino acids. Looked up from germline, CDR1 is SNHLY and CDR2 is FYNNEI. The V and J ends lost 2 bases and 9 bases respectively, with 11 bases between them. According to the study, TCR beta libraries were built with iRepertoire HTBI primers and CDR3-region Arm-PCR. TCRdb called the multiplex PCR reads again in MiXCR, with one record for every CDR3 protein. The sample contains about 400,000 distinct CDR3 sequences, less than 25% of which appear only once. This clonotype came up many times. Its antigen remains unidentified. The time point here: persistent/refractory GD, antithyroid drugs over 5 years with positive TRAb. Generation of the TCR library employed RNA extracted from PBMCs.

The clonotype originates from a female donor with Graves disease. Source: peripheral blood mononuclear cells (PBMCs), taken when the disease was refractory, from a patient treated with antithyroid drugs. V is TRBV2 and J is TRBJ1-5, with D possibly TRBD1 on 5 matching bases. As DNA, the CDR3 is TGTGCCAGCAGTGAACAGGGCTTTGGGCCCCAGCATTTT. Encoded protein: CASSEQGFGPQHF.